This TCR beta chain stems from a study of blood T cell repertoires in COVID-19. Study-wide background: The study drew acute and convalescent COVID-19 samples from the United States, Italy and Spain. Sources were T cells, B-cell-depleted T cells, or PBMCs; the material itself was cDNA or gDNA.

Per the original methods: Amplification of reference gene primers was used by the study to estimate nucleated cell counts. TCRdb's copy holds only in-frame clones and misses some; the assay was immunoSEQ multiplex PCR. The D gene and trimming were derived from the DNA, and the V and J assignments and clone size from that table. The sample shows roughly 230,000 clones, roughly 81% of them seen only once. This CDR3 spans 14 amino acids. Trimming removed 5 bases at V and 4 bases at J, with 15 bases between. CDR1 and CDR2 from the germline V gene are SGHNT and YYREEE (reference sequence). The clonotype comes from a man between 45 and 60 years old with acute or convalescent COVID-19. The chain employs TRBV5-4 and TRBJ2-5; perhaps TRBD1 as D (5 bases). What was sequenced was peripheral blood. The CDR3 DNA sequence: TGTGCCAGCAGACCCGACCCTGGGGCAGAGACCCAGTACTTC. This translates into CASRPDPGAETQYF.